This TCR beta chain stems from a study of post-analysis software for immune sequencing data. Study-wide background: As for disease course, relapsing-remitting, secondary progressive and progressive-relapsing multiple sclerosis were all included.

As to this clonotype: Its target is not known.

TCR beta cDNA libraries included unique molecular identifiers. The authors obtained roughly 0.5 million cDNA molecules from around 1 to 9.1 million T cells. TCRdb processed the PCR reads anew with MiXCR; each CDR3 protein has one entry. The table lists 600,000 to 750,000 distinct CDR3 sequences, around 60% of them singletons, with 11% in the top ten. Study-level results: Five TRBV segments, TRBV5-6, TRBV5-1 and TRBV20-1 among them, were found more frequent in patients than controls. Multiple sclerosis patients had significantly lower normalized Chao1 diversity than controls. When the samples were clustered directly with F measure, those that had been prepared in the same batch showed strong co-clustering.

The CDR3 has 14 residues. Germline V gene data show CDR1 as LGHDT and CDR2 as YNNKEL (reference sequence). With 0 bases clipped from V and 3 bases from J, the junction kept 1 base outside the gene matches. The TCR originated in a girl aged 2 to 10 with multiple sclerosis. The sample comprised blood. This sequence joins TRBV3-1 and TRBJ2-7, with 8 bases that match TRBD2. The CDR3 is CASSQDAGGYEQYF. The CDR3 DNA reads TGTGCCAGCAGCCAAGACGCGGGAGGCTACGAGCAGTACTTC.